These 30 T cell receptor beta chains were sequenced from one sample in a study of T cells after yellow fever vaccination. TCRdb re-called the 5' RACE reads with MiXCR, one entry per CDR3 protein. The table includes roughly 180,000 distinct CDR3 sequences, roughly 6.4% detected once. The input for sequencing was CD4+ T cells sorted from PBMCs, taken on the day of the first yellow fever vaccination. Receptors originate from a man between 18 and 29 years old who received the YFV17D yellow fever vaccine.

This clonotype was counted at least ten times. The gene calls are TRBV24-1 and TRBJ2-5; no clear D gene. With 2 bases removed from V and 4 bases from J, the gap between germline ends came to 4 bases. The CDR3 has 12 residues. Germline loops: CDR1 KGHDR, CDR2 SFDVKD. The CDR3 sequence is CATSDSAETQYF. The CDR3 bases are TGTGCCACCAGTGATTCGGCAGAGACCCAGTACTTC.

In its sample, this clonotype was seen many times. The genes are TRBV24-1 and TRBJ2-3; tentative D call: TRBD2 (6 bases). The CDR3 length is 15 residues. V lost 6 bases and J lost 2, with 14 bases in between. The germline V gene encodes CDR1 KGHDR and CDR2 SFDVKD. Written as DNA, the CDR3 is TGTGCCACCAGTCCTGGGGCGGGGCCCACAGATACGCAGTATTTT. This encodes CATSPGAGPTDTQYF.

CDR3: CASSFGSGGTSNTGELFF. DNA for the CDR3: TGCGCCAGCAGCTTTGGTAGCGGGGGCACCTCGAACACCGGGGAGCTGTTTTTT. The rearrangement joins TRBV5-1 to TRBJ2-2; TRBD2 matches 9 bases. The junction had 8 bases not matched to a gene; V was cut back by 2 bases and J by 0 bases. Germline lookup yields CDR1 SGHRS and CDR2 YFSETQ. This CDR3 has 18 amino acids.

V is TRBV6-1 and J is TRBJ1-6, with D unclear. Germline CDR1 is MNHNS and CDR2 is SASEGT. The V gene lost 7 bases and the J gene lost 7 bases, with 17 bases spanning the gap. The CDR3 sequence is 15 residues long. The CDR3 protein is CASIVTYFANSPLHF. The CDR3, as DNA: TGTGCCAGCATCGTGACATATTTTGCCAATTCACCCCTCCACTTT.

Remarks on this clonotype: This may be a read error: a much more frequent sequence differs by one nucleotide. The chain recombines TRBV10-3 with TRBJ2-3; possibly TRBD1 for D (7 bases). The CDR3 spans 14 residues. The germline CDR1 and CDR2 sequences are ENHRY and SYGVKD. The CDR3 spells CAIDQGGLTYTQYF. The CDR3 nucleotides are TGTGCCATTGACCAGGGGGGCCTCACATATACGCAGTATTTT.

In this sample, this clonotype turned up many times. The rearrangement links TRBV19 to TRBJ2-2; D gene unclear. Looked up from germline, CDR1 is LNHDA and CDR2 is SQIVND (reference sequence). Trimming left V 7 bases short and J 0 bases short, with 6 bases between. CDR3 size: 13 residues. CDR3 sequence reads: CASTSANTGELFF. The CDR3 nucleotides read TGTGCCAGTACGTCCGCGAACACCGGGGAGCTGTTTTTT.

The table lists this clonotype with a few counts. This sequence joins TRBV9 and TRBJ1-5, with unresolved D. V lost 0 bases to trimming and J lost 0 bases, with 7 bases between them. Germline V gives CDR1 SGDLS, CDR2 YYNGEE. The CDR3 consists of 15 residues. CDR3 sequence (DNA): TGTGCCAGCAGCGTAGTACCGACTAGCAATCAGCCCCAGCATTTT. It specifies CASSVVPTSNQPQHF.

This clonotype was observed at least ten times. J is TRBJ2-3 and V is TRBV5-5, with D perhaps TRBD1 (6 bases). CDR3 length: 16 amino acids. The germline V gene has CDR1 SGHKS and CDR2 YYEKEE (reference sequence). V was trimmed by 2 bases and J by 1 base, leaving 14 bases between them. CDR3 nucleotide sequence: TGTGCCAGCAGCTTCCAGGGGCAGAGGGGCACAGATACGCAGTATTTT. It encodes CASSFQGQRGTDTQYF.

The chain combines TRBV29-1 with TRBJ2-7; D is possibly TRBD1 (5 bases). This CDR3 has 14 residues. Trimming took 7 bases from V and 2 from J, leaving 18 bases between them. The germline CDR1 and CDR2 sequences are SQVTM and ANQGSEA. The CDR3 nucleotides are TGCAGCGCAACATTGGGGCCTTTTACCTACGAGCAGTACTTC. It encodes CSATLGPFTYEQYF.

This clonotype was observed at least ten times. V usage is TRBV5-1 and J usage is TRBJ2-3; possible D gene TRBD2, 5 bases. V dropped 6 bases and J dropped 1 base, with 15 bases sitting between them. Germline assignment: CDR1 SGHRS and CDR2 YFSETQ. This CDR3 spans 15 amino acids. The CDR3 coding sequence is TGCGCCAGCAAGGATGGGTTGCGGGGCACAGATACGCAGTATTTT. This gives the protein CASKDGLRGTDTQYF.

With respect to this clonotype: A much larger clone differs from this one at a single base, so this may be a read error. In nucleotides, the CDR3 is TGTGTCAGCAGCTTAGTCCTCATCACTAGCACAGATACGCAGTATTTT. It translates to CVSSLVLITSTDTQYF. The chain links TRBV7-2 to TRBJ2-3; D not resolved. Germline values: CDR1 SGHTA, CDR2 FQGNSA. The CDR3 sequence is 16 residues long.

This clonotype has a handful of counts. V gene TRBV5-6 combines with J gene TRBJ2-1; 8 bases agree with TRBD2. There are 13 residues in the CDR3. Trimming removed 4 bases from V and 9 bases from J; junction bases left unmatched: 6. Germline V CDR1 and CDR2: SGHDT, YYEEEE. This CDR3 is CASSVKSGGEQFF. The CDR3 DNA reads as TGTGCCAGCAGCGTGAAAAGCGGGGGTGAGCAGTTCTTC.

As DNA, the CDR3 is TGTGCCAGCAGCCCGACAGGGGACTTTTACAATGAGCAGTTCTTC. Amino acids: CASSPTGDFYNEQFF. V and J are TRBV6-4 and TRBJ2-1; 8 nucleotides line up with TRBD1. The V gene end was trimmed by 6 bases and the J gene end by 4 bases; junction bases not matched to a gene: 8. Germline values: CDR1 MRHNA, CDR2 SNTAGT. The CDR3 covers 15 residues.

This clonotype was found many times. The chain links TRBV7-9 to TRBJ1-3, with 11 bases fitting TRBD1. Germline CDR1 is SEHNR and CDR2 is FQNEAQ (reference sequence). This CDR3 is built from 16 residues. V shed 11 bases and J 0 bases; nucleotides not matched to a gene: 9. CDR3 protein: CASRTGTGGSGNTIYF. CDR3 DNA: TGTGCCTCACGCACGGGGACAGGGGGCTCTGGAAACACCATATATTTT.

This clonotype has just one count. Just one base apart from a much larger clone, this may be a read error. The rearrangement links TRBV28 to TRBJ1-3; 7 positions agree with TRBD1. CDR1 and CDR2 (germline): MDHEN, SYDVKM. The CDR3 sequence is 17 residues long. Trimming cost V 6 bases and J 0 bases; bases outside gene matches: 11. The DNA for the CDR3 is TGTGCCAGCAGCCCCACGGGACAGCTCATCTCTGGAAACACCATATATTTT. Its protein is CASSPTGQLISGNTIYF.

V and J are TRBV5-1 and TRBJ1-2; D is ambiguous. The CDR3 has 13 amino acids. With 3 bases removed from V and 6 bases from J, the gap between germline ends came to 12 bases. Germline values: CDR1 SGHRS, CDR2 YFSETQ. This CDR3 is CASSSADLHGYTF. CDR3 DNA sequence: TGCGCCAGCAGCTCGGCTGACCTTCATGGCTACACCTTC. Looking up the rest from reference TRBV5-1 and TRBJ1-2 gives the full variable domain: KAGVTQTPRYLIKTRGQQVTLSCSPISGHRSVSWYQQTPGQGLQFLFEYFSETQRNKGNFPGRFSGRQFSNSRSEMNVSTLELGDSALYLCASSSADLHGYTFGSGTRLTVV.

The sample holds many counts of this clonotype. V gene TRBV24-1 combines with J gene TRBJ2-3; possible D gene TRBD2, 7 bases. This CDR3 is built from 13 residues. Germline loops: CDR1 KGHDR, CDR2 SFDVKD. The germline V and J ends were trimmed by 9 bases and 4 bases, with 13 bases remaining between them. CDR3 sequence reads: CATGPGGADTQYF. The CDR3 DNA is TGTGCCACCGGGCCGGGGGGCGCAGATACGCAGTATTTT.

This clonotype was seen only a few times. The rearrangement joins TRBV4-1 to TRBJ2-2; either TRBD1 or TRBD2 may fit D (5 bases each). Germline CDR1 and CDR2: MGHRA and YSYEKL. V was cut by 6 bases and J by 4 bases, with 15 bases left in between. This CDR3 region has 15 residues. CDR3 nucleotides: TGCGCCAGCAGACTCCAGGGCCGGGGCACCGGGGAGCTGTTTTTT. This translates into CASRLQGRGTGELFF.

This clonotype was detected ten times or more. The J gene is TRBJ2-1, the V gene TRBV11-2; D call uncertain. Trimming took off 1 base at V and 8 bases at J, with 3 bases between the two ends. The CDR3 consists of 11 residues. Germline V lookup: CDR1 SGHAT, CDR2 FQNNGV. The CDR3 DNA is TGTGCCAGCAGCTTAGTCCATGAGCAGTTCTTC. As protein: CASSLVHEQFF.

This rearrangement joins TRBV4-3 to TRBJ2-2; 9 nucleotides align to TRBD2. Germline CDR1 is LGHNA and CDR2 is YSLEER. V trimming: 4 bases; J trimming: 3 bases; junction bases outside the gene matches: 9. This CDR3 is 17 amino acids long. The CDR3: CASSRWRGGGDTGELFF. Written as DNA, the CDR3 is TGCGCCAGCAGCCGATGGCGGGGGGGGGGAGACACCGGGGAGCTGTTTTTT.

The chain combines TRBV11-2 with TRBJ2-7; tentatively, D is TRBD1 (6 bases). Germline V gene lookup returns CDR1 SGHAT and CDR2 FQNNGV. Trimming removed 4 bases from V and 8 bases from J, with 15 bases in between. The CDR3 extends over 13 amino acids. The CDR3 bases are TGTGCCAGCAGCTCTATGGACAGCCATCAGCAGTACTTC. As protein: CASSSMDSHQQYF.

For this clonotype: The conserved phenylalanine or tryptophan is not found at the CDR3 terminus, so this likely reflects a read error. The J gene is TRBJ1-1, the V gene TRBV12-3 or TRBV12-4, with D unclear. Trimming stripped 7 bases from V and 2 bases from J, with 14 bases between. This CDR3 has 14 residues. The CDR3 is CASTAGSANTEAFC. CDR3 in DNA: TGTGCCAGCACCGCGGGAAGCGCAAACACTGAAGCTTTCTGT.

In its sample, this clonotype was seen a few times. The V gene is TRBV5-1, the J gene TRBJ2-3, with TRBD2 matching over 16 bases. The CDR3 is made up of 17 amino acids. J was trimmed by 2 bases and V by 2 bases; bases with no gene match: 2. The germline V gene encodes CDR1 SGHRS and CDR2 YFSETQ. For the CDR3, the DNA is TGCGCCAGCAGCTTCGGGACTAGCGGGGGGGCCACAGATACGCAGTATTTT. The encoded protein is CASSFGTSGGATDTQYF.

This clonotype was counted at least ten times. The chain is built from TRBV4-1 and TRBJ2-1; D possibly matches TRBD1 or TRBD2 (6 bases each). The germline gives CDR1 MGHRA, CDR2 YSYEKL. Trimming left V 2 bases short and J 6 bases short, with 20 bases between. The CDR3 contains 17 residues. The CDR3 coding sequence is TGCGCCAGCAGCCAAAGTAGGGGGGACGGAGGAATCAATGAGCAGTTCTTC. It translates to CASSQSRGDGGINEQFF.

The sample holds a few counts of this clonotype. CDR3 region: CASSEGGLRETQYF. The DNA for the CDR3 is TGTGCCAGCAGTGAGGGGGGTCTACGAGAGACCCAGTACTTC. The chain has TRBV6-1 and TRBJ2-5; D possibly corresponds to TRBD2 (6 bases). V lost 3 bases and J lost 4, with 12 bases in between. The CDR3 spans 14 residues. Germline CDR1 is MNHNS and CDR2 is SASEGT.

This clonotype has a count of ten or more. The rearrangement uses TRBV12-3 or TRBV12-4 and TRBJ2-3; 12 bases agree with TRBD2. V shed 5 bases, J shed 5 bases, and the junction held 5 bases outside the gene matches. This CDR3 contains 15 residues. As DNA, the CDR3 is TGTGCCAGCAGTCGACTAGCGGGGGACGGAGATACGCAGTATTTT. Translated: CASSRLAGDGDTQYF.

In this sample, this clonotype turned up a few times. This chain uses TRBV29-1 with TRBJ1-1; 8 bases agree with TRBD1. The trim removed 4 bases at V and 5 bases at J, leaving 3 bases unmatched. The CDR3 is 12 residues long. The germline CDR1 and CDR2 sequences are SQVTM and ANQGSEA. This CDR3 reads CSVGGQATEAFF. CDR3 DNA sequence: TGCAGCGTTGGGGGACAGGCGACTGAAGCTTTCTTT.

This clonotype showed up just a few times. The rearrangement links TRBV5-1 to TRBJ2-3; 8 bases align to TRBD2. CDR1 and CDR2 (germline): SGHRS, YFSETQ. CDR3 length: 14 amino acids. V was pared by 4 bases and J by 4 bases, with 5 bases of the junction left unmatched. The CDR3 region is CASSPGLEADTQYF. CDR3 DNA: TGCGCCAGCAGCCCGGGACTAGAGGCAGATACGCAGTATTTT.

This clonotype was observed many times. CDR3 loop: CASSLWVSTDTQYF. CDR3 sequence (DNA): TGTGCCAGCAGTTTATGGGTCAGCACAGATACGCAGTATTTT. The gene calls are TRBV28 and TRBJ2-3; D unclear. Trimming shortened V by 0 bases and J by 0 bases, and 4 bases separated the two germline ends. The CDR3 runs 14 residues. CDR1 and CDR2 from the germline V gene are MDHEN and SYDVKM. Complete variable domain (other parts from reference TRBV28 and TRBJ2-3): DVKVTQSSRYLVKRTGEKVFLECVQDMDHENMFWYRQDPGLGLRLIYFSYDVKMKEKGDIPEGYSVSREKKERFSLILESASTNQTSMYLCASSLWVSTDTQYFGPGTRLTVL.

This clonotype was observed at least ten times. The rearrangement uses TRBV4-3 and TRBJ2-3; D is possibly TRBD2 (7 bases). CDR1 and CDR2 (germline): LGHNA, YSLEER. This CDR3 is built from 16 residues. Trimming removed 4 bases from V and 1 base from J, with 15 bases in between. Written as DNA, the CDR3 is TGCGCCAGCAGCCCTTTACGGGGGGCCCGCACAGATACGCAGTATTTT. This gives the protein CASSPLRGARTDTQYF.